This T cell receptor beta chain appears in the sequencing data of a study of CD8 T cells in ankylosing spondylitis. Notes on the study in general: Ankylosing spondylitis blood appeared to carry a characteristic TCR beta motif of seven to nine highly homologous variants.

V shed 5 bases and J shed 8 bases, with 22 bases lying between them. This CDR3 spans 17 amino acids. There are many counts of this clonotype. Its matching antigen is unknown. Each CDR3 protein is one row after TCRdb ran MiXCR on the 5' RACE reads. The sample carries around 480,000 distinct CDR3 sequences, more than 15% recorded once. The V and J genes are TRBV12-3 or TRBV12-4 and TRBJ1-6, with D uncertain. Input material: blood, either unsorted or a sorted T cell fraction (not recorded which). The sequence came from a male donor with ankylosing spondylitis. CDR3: CASSAPPPVFQYSPLHF. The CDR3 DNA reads TGTGCCAGCAGTGCCCCTCCCCCGGTTTTCCAGTATTCACCCCTCCACTTT.